This T cell receptor (beta chain) was obtained from a study of CD8+ T cells in alopecia areata (dated by TCRdb to 2016 to 2019). Some background on the complete study: Treated patients were enrolled in an open-label pilot trial of oral tofacitinib, 5 to 10 mg twice daily, for moderate-to-severe alopecia areata. High-throughput TCRbeta sequencing was used to examine T cell clonal expansion in alopecia areata in both the C3H/HeJ mouse model and human patients. Scalp clonality was compared among normal scalp (n=4), patchy alopecia areata scalp (n=8), and alopecia totalis/universalis scalp (n=8). The RNA source kit depended on sample type: the PAXgene miRNA kit for fixed scalp, the miRNeasy kit for PBMCs, and the RNeasy kit for mouse skin. Tofacitinib was administered for 6 to 18 months, and 6 months of follow-up off drug were then conducted to assess delayed response and recurrence. TCRbeta CDR3 regions were amplified by immunoSEQ multiplex PCR using 35 Vbeta forward and 13 Jbeta reverse primers. Scalp tissue and sorted CD4+ and CD8+ peripheral blood T cells from patchy and totalis/universalis alopecia areata patients and from healthy controls were covered by human TCRbeta sequencing. Biopsies were taken from tofacitinib-treated patients at baseline and at 4 and 24 weeks of treatment, and a later scalp biopsy was taken in several of the tofacitinib-treated patients. Study-wide findings and limitations: Compared with normal scalp, lesional scalp had higher clonality and more expanded CD8+ clones, particularly in alopecia totalis/universalis, a pattern that suggests antigenic drive. TCR sequences shared between patients were less clear than in mice, possibly partly because of HLA diversity in the patient population. Unlike mouse skin, which is dominated by gammadelta T cells, normal human skin has resident alphabeta T cells that are also sequenced, and this complicates analysis of the scalp TCR repertoire.

Lesional scalp punch biopsies and peripheral blood were collected from alopecia areata patients. PBMCs were isolated by density centrifugation and stained for CD3, CD4 and CD8, after which CD4+ and CD8+ T cells were sorted on a FACSAria. The method behind the library was the immunoSEQ multiplex PCR assay. For TCR sequencing, RNA was extracted from every sample and reverse transcribed into cDNA to serve as template. SuperScript III was used for first-strand cDNA synthesis, primed with a 2:1 mix of oligo-dT and random hexamers. A synthetic immune receptor repertoire was used to measure amplification bias, and any remaining bias was corrected computationally. Processing in the source paper ran as follows. Raw reads were preprocessed for error removal, and CDR3 was defined according to IMGT conventions as running from the conserved cysteine to phenylalanine. Clonality was computed as 1 minus the Shannon entropy, with the entropy normalized by log2 of the number of productive unique TCRs. CD4 or CD8 identity of scalp clones was inferred by cross-referencing scalp TCRbeta sequences with sorted blood CD4 and CD8 repertoires. Not all clones reach the TCRdb copy of this immuneACCESS table, which keeps in-frame sequences only. Checked studies attribute under half of the gap to unresolved V genes and leave the rest unexplained. The V and J calls and clone size are taken from that table; D and trimming were inferred from the DNA. The sample table lists 90,000 to 150,000 clones, less than 45% of them with a count of one. The leading ten clones occupy over 3% of the sample.

In regard to this clone: The antigen it recognizes is unknown. Per-base quality was not reported, and no clone a single base away is much larger than it.

The sequence derives from a human donor with alopecia areata. The sequencing sample was made of CD4+ T cells sorted from blood.

The nucleotide sequence reads as follows: TGCGCCAGCAGCCAACCATCTAAAAGCAATGAGCAGTTCTTC. Its translation reads: CASSQPSKSNEQFF. Recombination connected TRBV4-1 to TRBJ2-1, with an unclear D gene assignment. The CDR3 runs 14 residues from the cysteine to the phenylalanine. Only the CDR3 DNA stays, 42 bases, in frame from base 1. In the germline V gene, CDR1 corresponds to MGHRA and CDR2 to YSYEKL. V lost 2 bases and J lost 6 bases; the stretch between them is 11 bases long.